What follows describes a single T cell receptor beta chain. Its antigen is undetermined. The CDR3 has 15 residues. CDR1 MDHEN and CDR2 SYDVKM come from the germline V gene. J gave up 8 bases and V 5 bases, and 11 bases lay outside the gene matches. These data belong to a study of T cell responses to AZD1222 COVID-19 vaccine. For the study at large: Both about-4-week and about-12-week second-dose recipients were combined.

TCRdb keeps only in-frame clones here, not all; method: immunoSEQ multiplex PCR. The data hold about 120,000 clones, with over 80% observed a single time. Regarding the study as a whole: Among vaccine-associated CD4 TCRs, coverage spanned spike, with dominance at 160-218 and 743-854. Most donors were white British, females outnumbered males, and clonal diversity was possibly underestimated.

The sample here was peripheral blood, taken on day 0 of AZD1222 vaccination. The chain employs TRBV28 and TRBJ1-4; 7 positions match TRBD1. This clonotype was obtained from an adult in good health. The chain's CDR3 is CASSRLQGVGEKLFF. The CDR3 region has the DNA TGTGCCAGCAGTCGCCTCCAGGGGGTAGGGGAAAAACTGTTTTTT.